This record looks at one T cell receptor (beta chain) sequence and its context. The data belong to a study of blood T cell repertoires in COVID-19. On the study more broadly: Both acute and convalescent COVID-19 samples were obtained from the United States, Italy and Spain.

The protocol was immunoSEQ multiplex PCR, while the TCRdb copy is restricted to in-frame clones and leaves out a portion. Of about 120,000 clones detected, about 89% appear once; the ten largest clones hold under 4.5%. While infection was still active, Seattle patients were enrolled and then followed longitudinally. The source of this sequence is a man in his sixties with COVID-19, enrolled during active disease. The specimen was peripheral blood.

The CDR3 region has the DNA TGCGCCAGCAGCCCCAGGGGGGACTACAATGAGCAGTTCTTC. Its protein product is CASSPRGDYNEQFF. V usage is TRBV5-1 and J usage is TRBJ2-1, with a tentative D call TRBD1 (7 bases). CDR3 length: 14 amino acids. The ends were cut back, 4 bases at V and 3 bases at J, with 11 bases in the middle. The germline gives CDR1 SGHRS, CDR2 YFSETQ.